One sample yielded the 20 T cell receptor beta chains listed below, sequenced in a study of T cell responses to AZD1222 COVID-19 vaccine. Here immunoSEQ multiplex PCR was the method, and the copy in TCRdb shows in-frame clones only, minus some. The sample carries 150,000 to 200,000 clones, almost 95% recorded once. The sequencing here drew on peripheral blood, taken on day 0 of AZD1222 vaccination. Receptor source: an adult in good health.

The V call is TRBV27, the J call TRBJ1-1, with 7 positions matching TRBD1. There are 15 residues in the CDR3. With 8 bases clipped from V and 11 bases from J, the junction kept 20 bases outside the gene matches. Germline CDR1 MNHEY, CDR2 SMNVEV (reference sequence). In DNA form, the CDR3 reads TGTGCCAGCCCGGGCACAAGGGGGCCGATGACTATGGCTTTCTTT. It yields the protein CASPGTRGPMTMAFF.

This chain joins TRBV5-1 and TRBJ1-1; D remains unclear. The length of the CDR3 is 12 residues. Per germline, CDR1 SGHRS and CDR2 YFSETQ. The ends were cut back, 0 bases at V and 7 bases at J, with 7 bases in the middle. The CDR3 DNA follows: TGCGCCAGCAGCTTGGATTTGGATGAAGCTTTCTTT. Translating it yields CASSLDLDEAFF.

The gene calls are TRBV5-6 and TRBJ2-7, with D possibly matching TRBD2 (6 bases). Trimming removed 4 bases at V and 2 bases at J, with 16 bases between. CDR3 length equals 15 residues. The germline V gene encodes CDR1 SGHDT and CDR2 YYEEEE. The CDR3 DNA reads as TGTGCCAGCAGCCCGAACGCCGGGACTCCCTACGAGCAGTACTTC. Translation: CASSPNAGTPYEQYF.

The chain has TRBV30 and TRBJ2-7; TRBD2 matches 7 bases. This CDR3 is built from 14 residues. Germline trimming cut 3 bases from V and 3 bases from J; bases unmatched to any gene: 8. Germline CDR1 is GTSNPN and CDR2 is SVGIG (reference sequence). The CDR3 here is CAWRDGTKYYEQYF. CDR3 bases: TGTGCCTGGAGGGATGGGACTAAATACTACGAGCAGTACTTC. Full variable domain (rest looked up from reference TRBV30 and TRBJ2-7): SQTIHQWPATLVQPVGSPLSLECTVEGTSNPNLYWYRQAAGRGLQLLFYSVGIGQISSEVPQNLSASRPQDRQFILSSKKLLLSDSGFYLCAWRDGTKYYEQYFGPGTRLTVT.

This chain connects TRBV7-9 to TRBJ1-1; D gene ambiguous. The V end was cut by 0 bases, the J end by 9 bases, with 29 bases between. CDR1 is SEHNR and CDR2 is FQNEAQ in the germline V gene (reference sequence). The CDR3 is made up of 19 amino acids. The CDR3 sequence: CASSLARAQHRGVGIKAFF. The CDR3 nucleotides read TGTGCCAGCAGCTTAGCAAGGGCCCAACATCGGGGAGTCGGGATTAAAGCTTTCTTT.

The J gene is TRBJ2-7, the V gene TRBV15; no clear D gene. The CDR3 has 14 amino acids. V was pared by 0 bases and J by 3 bases, with 9 bases between. In germline, CDR1 is LNHNV, CDR2 YYDKDF (reference sequence). The CDR3 loop is CATSRDGVVYEQYF. CDR3 nucleotides: TGTGCCACCAGCAGAGATGGGGTTGTCTACGAGCAGTACTTC.

V usage is TRBV10-3 and J usage is TRBJ2-3; 10 bases agree with TRBD2. Germline CDR1 is ENHRY and CDR2 is SYGVKD. The CDR3 sequence is 16 residues long. V was pared by 2 bases and J by 3 bases, with 5 bases of the junction left unmatched. DNA of the CDR3: TGTGCCATCAGTGAGGCTAGCGGGAGCCTTACAGATACGCAGTATTTT. It is translated as CAISEASGSLTDTQYF.

The chain links TRBV5-1 to TRBJ2-3; the match to TRBD2 covers 11 bases. V trimming: 7 bases; J trimming: 3 bases; junction bases outside the gene matches: 7. The CDR3 length is 15 residues. Germline lookup yields CDR1 SGHRS and CDR2 YFSETQ. Here the CDR3 reads CASGLTSGRTDTQYF. DNA for the CDR3: TGCGCCAGCGGCCTTACTAGCGGGAGAACAGATACGCAGTATTTT.

The chain uses TRBV5-6 and TRBJ1-5; D is undetermined. Per germline, CDR1 SGHDT and CDR2 YYEEEE. CDR3 length: 15 amino acids. The ends were cut back, 0 bases at V and 0 bases at J, with 7 bases in the middle. The CDR3 bases are TGTGCCAGCAGCTTGGGTCGAAATAGCAATCAGCCCCAGCATTTT. This translates into CASSLGRNSNQPQHF.

This rearrangement joins TRBV19 to TRBJ1-4; no reliable D call. The CDR3 extends over 13 amino acids. Germline loops: CDR1 LNHDA, CDR2 SQIVND (reference sequence). V was shortened by 6 bases and J by 7 bases, with 12 bases between the two germline ends. The CDR3 here is CASRSGRPEKLFF. For the CDR3, the DNA is TGTGCCAGTAGATCCGGGAGGCCTGAAAAACTGTTTTTT.

V and J are TRBV6-5 and TRBJ1-4, with 7 bases aligning to TRBD1. The CDR3 length is 14 residues. The junction had 14 bases not matched to a gene; V was cut back by 8 bases and J by 11 bases. Germline CDR1 and CDR2: MNHEY and SVGAGI. CDR3 amino acids: CASSLDRVLEKLFF. DNA of the CDR3: TGTGCCAGCTCCCTAGACAGGGTCCTTGAGAAACTGTTTTTT.

The CDR3 nucleotides read TGTGCCACCAGCCGGGACAGGGAGAATGAAGCTTTCTTT. It is translated as CATSRDRENEAFF. The J gene is TRBJ1-1, the V gene TRBV15; 9 bases align to TRBD1. The CDR3 spans 13 residues. Germline assignment: CDR1 LNHNV and CDR2 YYDKDF (reference sequence). The ends lost 5 bases at V and 7 bases at J; junction bases unmatched: 5.

The chain couples TRBV24-1 to TRBJ2-1; D possibly corresponds to TRBD1 (6 bases). V lost 4 bases and J 3 bases, leaving 15 bases between the germline ends. The CDR3 totals 16 residues. Germline V gives CDR1 KGHDR, CDR2 SFDVKD. The CDR3 DNA is TGTGCCACCAGTGACCCCCGGGACATCGTCTACAATGAGCAGTTCTTC. Protein sequence: CATSDPRDIVYNEQFF.

The V and J genes are TRBV28 and TRBJ2-1; 11 bases fit TRBD2. This CDR3 contains 17 residues. The germline V gene has CDR1 MDHEN and CDR2 SYDVKM. J gave up 4 bases and V 2 bases, and 7 bases lay outside the gene matches. The CDR3 nucleotides read TGTGCCAGCAGTTTAGGTAGCGGGAGGGCCCTTTACAATGAGCAGTTCTTC. Protein product: CASSLGSGRALYNEQFF.

This clone was found once. The rearrangement joins TRBV27 to TRBJ2-1; 14 positions match TRBD2. With V trimmed by 6 bases and J by 4 bases, 5 bases remained unmatched. In germline, CDR1 is MNHEY, CDR2 SMNVEV (reference sequence). The CDR3 sequence is 16 residues long. DNA of the CDR3: TGTGCCAGCAGGGGAGGACTAGCGGGGGGATACAATGAGCAGTTCTTC. Translation gives CASRGGLAGGYNEQFF.

The V call is TRBV7-9, the J call TRBJ1-2, with unresolved D. The CDR3 covers 14 residues. V shed 3 bases and J shed 3 bases, with 11 bases lying between them. Germline CDR1 SEHNR, CDR2 FQNEAQ (reference sequence). CDR3 amino acids: CASSFGGIHYGYTF. In nucleotides, the CDR3 is TGTGCCAGCAGCTTCGGAGGGATTCACTATGGCTACACCTTC.

J is TRBJ2-5 and V is TRBV6-1, with 10 bases matching TRBD2. V shed 3 bases, J shed 4 bases, and the junction held 2 bases outside the gene matches. This CDR3 comprises 14 residues. Germline lookup yields CDR1 MNHNS and CDR2 SASEGT. CDR3 loop: CASSDSGRRETQYF. In DNA form, the CDR3 reads TGTGCCAGCAGTGATAGCGGGAGGCGAGAGACCCAGTACTTC.

The rearrangement uses TRBV4-1 and TRBJ2-2; possibly TRBD2 for D (6 bases). The germline V and J ends were trimmed by 1 base and 0 bases, with 9 bases remaining between them. The CDR3 has 16 residues. Per the germline V gene, CDR1 is MGHRA and CDR2 is YSYEKL. CDR3 nucleotide sequence: TGCGCCAGCAGCCAAGTCTTAGCGGCGAACACCGGGGAGCTGTTTTTT. It yields the protein CASSQVLAANTGELFF.

V and J are TRBV21-1 and TRBJ1-4. TRBV21-1 is assigned pseudogene status. The CDR3 extends over 15 amino acids. CDR3 nucleotides: TGTGCCAGCCCTCAAAAGGCTGCAACTAATGAAAAACTGTTTTTT. Its protein product is CASPQKAATNEKLFF.

V usage is TRBV5-6 and J usage is TRBJ2-1; 10 bases match TRBD2. Germline CDR1 SGHDT, CDR2 YYEEEE. Trimming at V came to 4 bases and at J to 1 base, leaving 8 bases not matched to a gene. The CDR3 loop spans 17 amino acids. The CDR3 nucleotides are TGTGCCAGCAGCGCGCGGACAGCGGGAGGGTCCTACAATGAGCAGTTCTTC. Its protein product is CASSARTAGGSYNEQFF.